These T cell receptor beta chains were read from a single sample in a study of long-term antiretroviral therapy in people with HIV. Some clones are missing from TCRdb's copy, which holds only in-frame ones; the method was immunoSEQ multiplex PCR. The sample lists under 25,000 clones, approximately 93% occurring once. Sequencing was performed on unsorted PBMCs, taken 7.6 years after starting antiretroviral therapy. The receptor source for this set is a woman in her thirties or forties with HIV. CDR3s include the opening cysteine and the closing phenylalanine or tryptophan. The D gene is left open where the match is weak. Only some rows state a clone size, as once, few, many or a class for expanded clones.

d_gene: TRBD1
v_gene: TRBV5-1
j_gene: TRBJ2-3
abundance: .
CDR3aa: CASSLMRGPSGTDTQYF
CDR3nt: TGCGCCAGCAGCTTGATGAGGGGGCCTTCGGGCACAGATACGCAGTATTTT

d_gene: .
v_gene: TRBV7-2
j_gene: TRBJ1-1
abundance: .
CDR3aa: CASSLPENTEAFF
CDR3nt: TGTGCCAGCAGCTTACCAGAGAACACTGAAGCTTTCTTT

d_gene: .
v_gene: TRBV18
j_gene: TRBJ1-2
abundance: .
CDR3aa: CASSLPNKEDGYTF
CDR3nt: TGTGCCAGCTCACTCCCTAATAAAGAAGATGGCTACACCTTC

d_gene: TRBD1
v_gene: TRBV5-4
j_gene: TRBJ1-4
abundance: .
CDR3aa: CASSFQPPGGGTNEKLFF
CDR3nt: TGTGCCAGCAGTTTCCAACCCCCAGGGGGCGGAACTAATGAAAAACTGTTTTTT

d_gene: .
v_gene: TRBV30
j_gene: TRBJ1-6
abundance: .
CDR3aa: CAWSEIWAESSYNSPLHF
CDR3nt: TGTGCCTGGAGTGAAATTTGGGCCGAGAGCTCCTATAATTCACCCCTCCACTTT

d_gene: .
v_gene: TRBV5-4
j_gene: TRBJ1-2
abundance: .
CDR3aa: CASSANSLYGYTF
CDR3nt: TGTGCCAGCAGCGCGAACAGCCTCTATGGCTACACCTTC

d_gene: .
v_gene: TRBV6-5
j_gene: TRBJ1-2
abundance: once
CDR3aa: CASSYRGWDGYTF
CDR3nt: TGTGCCAGCAGTTACAGGGGATGGGATGGCTACACCTTC

d_gene: TRBD1
v_gene: TRBV5-6
j_gene: TRBJ1-6
abundance: .
CDR3aa: CASSGVDRELSPLHF
CDR3nt: TGTGCCAGCAGCGGCGTGGACAGGGAGCTTTCACCCCTCCACTTT

d_gene: .
v_gene: TRBV19
j_gene: TRBJ1-1
abundance: .
CDR3aa: CASRGLRGYTEAFF
CDR3nt: TGTGCCAGTAGAGGATTGCGAGGGTACACTGAAGCTTTCTTT

d_gene: .
v_gene: TRBV7-8
j_gene: TRBJ1-5
abundance: once
CDR3aa: CASSLGRQPQHF
CDR3nt: TGTGCCAGCAGCTTAGGGCGGCAGCCCCAGCATTTT

d_gene: TRBD1
v_gene: TRBV18
j_gene: TRBJ2-7
abundance: .
CDR3aa: CASSPAQTGTVSYEQYF
CDR3nt: TGTGCCAGCTCACCTGCTCAAACAGGGACAGTATCCTACGAGCAGTACTTC

d_gene: TRBD1
v_gene: TRBV11-2
j_gene: TRBJ2-2
abundance: .
CDR3aa: CASSFGTANTGELFF
CDR3nt: TGTGCCAGCAGCTTTGGGACAGCAAACACCGGGGAGCTGTTTTTT

d_gene: .
v_gene: TRBV5-4
j_gene: TRBJ1-6
abundance: .
CDR3aa: CASSTGGQLAPLHF
CDR3nt: TGTGCCAGCAGCACAGGTGGACAGTTGGCACCCCTCCACTTT

d_gene: TRBD1
v_gene: TRBV6-5
j_gene: TRBJ1-4
abundance: .
CDR3aa: CASSSSDRGIEKLFF
CDR3nt: TGTGCCAGCAGTTCCTCGGACAGGGGGATTGAAAAACTGTTTTTT

d_gene: .
v_gene: TRBV19
j_gene: TRBJ2-7
abundance: .
CDR3aa: CASSAGAYSYEQYF
CDR3nt: TGTGCCAGTAGTGCAGGGGCTTACTCCTACGAGCAGTACTTC

d_gene: .
v_gene: TRBV2
j_gene: TRBJ1-6
abundance: .
CDR3aa: CASSEDWDRSPLHF
CDR3nt: TGTGCCAGCTCGGAGGACTGGGACCGTTCACCCCTCCACTTT

d_gene: .
v_gene: TRBV18
j_gene: TRBJ2-5
abundance: .
CDR3aa: CASSPPHGEETQYF
CDR3nt: TGTGCCAGCTCACCACCGCACGGTGAAGAGACCCAGTACTTC

d_gene: .
v_gene: TRBV5-1
j_gene: TRBJ1-1
abundance: .
CDR3aa: CASRRTAMNTEAFF
CDR3nt: TGCGCCAGCAGACGGACAGCCATGAACACTGAAGCTTTCTTT

d_gene: .
v_gene: TRBV7-2
j_gene: TRBJ1-5
abundance: .
CDR3aa: CASSLAGGGNQPQHF
CDR3nt: TGTGCCAGCAGCTTGGCGGGAGGGGGCAATCAGCCCCAGCATTTT

d_gene: .
v_gene: TRBV5-4
j_gene: TRBJ2-5
abundance: .
CDR3aa: CASSLVYSTGETQYF
CDR3nt: TGTGCCAGCAGCTTGGTATACTCCACCGGGGAGACCCAGTACTTC

d_gene: .
v_gene: TRBV19
j_gene: TRBJ1-1
abundance: .
CDR3aa: CASSIEVRNTEAFF
CDR3nt: TGTGCCAGTAGTATAGAAGTTAGAAACACTGAAGCTTTCTTT

d_gene: TRBD1
v_gene: TRBV7-3
j_gene: TRBJ1-2
abundance: .
CDR3aa: CASSLINRGEGYTF
CDR3nt: TGTGCCAGCAGCTTGATTAACAGGGGGGAGGGCTACACCTTC

d_gene: .
v_gene: TRBV5-4
j_gene: TRBJ1-1
abundance: .
CDR3aa: CASSSDGSNTEAFF
CDR3nt: TGTGCCAGCAGCTCGGACGGATCGAACACTGAAGCTTTCTTT

d_gene: .
v_gene: TRBV7-9
j_gene: TRBJ1-4
abundance: .
CDR3aa: CASTLGVSEKLFF
CDR3nt: TGTGCCAGCACCTTGGGGGTCTCTGAAAAACTGTTTTTT

d_gene: .
v_gene: TRBV2
j_gene: TRBJ1-3
abundance: .
CDR3aa: CASRDPRGNTIYF
CDR3nt: TGTGCCAGCCGGGACCCTAGGGGAAACACCATATATTTT

d_gene: TRBD1
v_gene: TRBV15
j_gene: TRBJ2-1
abundance: once
CDR3aa: CATSAGTGRTNEQFF
CDR3nt: TGTGCCACCAGCGCCGGGACAGGGAGAACCAATGAGCAGTTCTTC

d_gene: TRBD1
v_gene: TRBV6-5
j_gene: TRBJ1-1
abundance: once
CDR3aa: CASSSQGPTEAFF
CDR3nt: TGTGCCAGCAGTTCACAGGGGCCCACTGAAGCTTTCTTT

d_gene: .
v_gene: TRBV29-1
j_gene: TRBJ1-5
abundance: .
CDR3aa: CSVTGLGGQPQHF
CDR3nt: TGCAGCGTCACAGGACTCGGAGGGCAGCCCCAGCATTTT

d_gene: .
v_gene: TRBV18
j_gene: TRBJ2-7
abundance: .
CDR3aa: CASSPGGYEQYF
CDR3nt: TGTGCCAGCTCACCTGGGGGGTACGAGCAGTACTTC

d_gene: .
v_gene: TRBV5-6
j_gene: TRBJ1-6
abundance: .
CDR3aa: CASSLAGYNSPLHF
CDR3nt: TGTGCCAGCAGCTTAGCAGGATATAATTCACCCCTCCACTTT

d_gene: .
v_gene: TRBV5-4
j_gene: TRBJ2-7
abundance: .
CDR3aa: CASSISYEQYF
CDR3nt: TGTGCCAGCAGCATATCCTACGAGCAGTACTTC

d_gene: .
v_gene: TRBV6-1
j_gene: TRBJ1-6
abundance: once
CDR3aa: CASSEVGQYNSPLHF
CDR3nt: TGTGCCAGCAGTGAAGTTGGACAGTATAATTCACCCCTCCACTTT

d_gene: .
v_gene: TRBV6-5
j_gene: TRBJ2-5
abundance: .
CDR3aa: CASSYSWGVQETQYF
CDR3nt: TGTGCCAGCAGTTACTCCTGGGGGGTCCAAGAGACCCAGTACTTC